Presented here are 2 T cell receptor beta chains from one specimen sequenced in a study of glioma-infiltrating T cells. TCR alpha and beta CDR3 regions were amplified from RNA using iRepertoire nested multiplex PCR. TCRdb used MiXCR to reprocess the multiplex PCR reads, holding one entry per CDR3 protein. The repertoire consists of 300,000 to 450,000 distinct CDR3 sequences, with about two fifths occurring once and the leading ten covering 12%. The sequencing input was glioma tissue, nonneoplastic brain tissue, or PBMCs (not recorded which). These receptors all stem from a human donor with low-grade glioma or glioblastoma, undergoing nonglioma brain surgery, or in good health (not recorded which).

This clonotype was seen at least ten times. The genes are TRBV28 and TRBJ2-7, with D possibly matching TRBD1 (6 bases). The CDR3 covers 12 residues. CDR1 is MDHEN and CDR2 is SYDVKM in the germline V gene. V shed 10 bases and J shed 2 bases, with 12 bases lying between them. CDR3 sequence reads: CATRDTPYEQYF. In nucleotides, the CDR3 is TGTGCCACCCGGGACACCCCCTACGAGCAGTACTTC.

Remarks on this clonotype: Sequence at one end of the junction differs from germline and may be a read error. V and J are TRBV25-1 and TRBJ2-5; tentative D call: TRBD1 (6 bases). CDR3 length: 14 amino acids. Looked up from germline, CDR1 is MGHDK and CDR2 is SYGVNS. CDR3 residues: CASSDEAPRDTQYF. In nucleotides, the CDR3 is TGTGCCAGCAGTGACGAAGCCCCCAGGGACACCCAGTACTTT.